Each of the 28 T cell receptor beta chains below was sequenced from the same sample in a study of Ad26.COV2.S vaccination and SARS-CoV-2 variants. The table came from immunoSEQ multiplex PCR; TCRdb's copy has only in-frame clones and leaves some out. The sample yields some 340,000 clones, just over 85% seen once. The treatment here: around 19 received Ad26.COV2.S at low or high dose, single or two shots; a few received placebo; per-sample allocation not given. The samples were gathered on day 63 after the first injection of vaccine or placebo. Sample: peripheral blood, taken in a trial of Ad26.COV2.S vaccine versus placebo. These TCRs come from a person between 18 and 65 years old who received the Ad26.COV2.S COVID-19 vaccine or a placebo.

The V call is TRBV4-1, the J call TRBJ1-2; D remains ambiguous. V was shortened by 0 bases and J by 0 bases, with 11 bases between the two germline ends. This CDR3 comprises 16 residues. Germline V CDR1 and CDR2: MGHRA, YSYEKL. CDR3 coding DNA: TGCGCCAGCAGCCAAGAGTTAGAAGGTTCTAACTATGGCTACACCTTC. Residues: CASSQELEGSNYGYTF.

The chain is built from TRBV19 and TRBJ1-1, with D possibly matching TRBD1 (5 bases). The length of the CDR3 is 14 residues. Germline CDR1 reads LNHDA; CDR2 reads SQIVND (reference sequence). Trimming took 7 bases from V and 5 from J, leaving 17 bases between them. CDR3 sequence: CASTYGRGVTEAFF. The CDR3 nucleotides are TGTGCCAGTACGTATGGACGGGGGGTTACTGAAGCTTTCTTT.

In DNA, the CDR3 is TGTGCTAGCACGGGACAGGCTAGAAACACCATATATTTT. It is translated as CASTGQARNTIYF. The chain carries TRBV12-5 and TRBJ1-3; TRBD1 matches 8 bases. Trimming took 9 bases from V and 5 from J; bases not matched to a gene: 6. The V gene's germline CDR1 is LGHNT and CDR2 FRNRAP. CDR3 length: 13 amino acids.

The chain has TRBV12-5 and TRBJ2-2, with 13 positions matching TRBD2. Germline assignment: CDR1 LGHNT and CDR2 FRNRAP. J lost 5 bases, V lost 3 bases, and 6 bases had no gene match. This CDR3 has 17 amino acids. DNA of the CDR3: TGTGCTAGTGGTTTTTCGGGACTAGCGGGGCCAACCGGGGAGCTGTTTTTT. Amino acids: CASGFSGLAGPTGELFF.

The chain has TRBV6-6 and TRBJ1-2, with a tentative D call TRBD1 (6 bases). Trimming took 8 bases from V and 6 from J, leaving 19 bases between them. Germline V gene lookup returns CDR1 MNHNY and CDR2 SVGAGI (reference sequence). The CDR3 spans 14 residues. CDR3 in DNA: TGTGCCAGCGGAAGGCCATTACAGGGAGATGGCTACACCTTC. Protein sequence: CASGRPLQGDGYTF.

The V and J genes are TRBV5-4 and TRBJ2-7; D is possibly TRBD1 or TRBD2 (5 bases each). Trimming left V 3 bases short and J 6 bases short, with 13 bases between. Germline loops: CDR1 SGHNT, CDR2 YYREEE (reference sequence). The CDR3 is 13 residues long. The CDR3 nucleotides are TGTGCCAGCAGCTGGGACGGGTTGGTCGAGCAGTACTTC. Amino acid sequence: CASSWDGLVEQYF.

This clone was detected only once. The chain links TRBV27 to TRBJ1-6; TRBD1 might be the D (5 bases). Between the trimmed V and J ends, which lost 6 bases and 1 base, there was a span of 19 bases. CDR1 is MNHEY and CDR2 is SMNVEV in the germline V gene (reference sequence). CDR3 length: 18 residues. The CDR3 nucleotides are TGTGCCAGCAGGAGTCAGAGGGGAGCAAGTTCCTATAATTCACCCCTCCACTTT. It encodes CASRSQRGASSYNSPLHF.

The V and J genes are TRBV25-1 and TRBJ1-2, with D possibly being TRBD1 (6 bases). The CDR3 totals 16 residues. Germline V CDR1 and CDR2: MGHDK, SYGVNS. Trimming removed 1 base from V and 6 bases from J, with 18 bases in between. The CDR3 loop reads CASSEWGNGTYNGYTF. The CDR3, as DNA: TGTGCCAGCAGTGAATGGGGAAACGGGACATACAATGGCTACACCTTC.

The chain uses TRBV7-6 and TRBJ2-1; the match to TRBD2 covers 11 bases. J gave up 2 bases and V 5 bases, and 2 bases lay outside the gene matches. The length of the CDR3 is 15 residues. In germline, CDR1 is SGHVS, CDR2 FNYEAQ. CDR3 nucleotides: TGTGCCAGCAGCCCGACTAGCGGGGCCTACAATGAGCAGTTCTTC. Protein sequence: CASSPTSGAYNEQFF.

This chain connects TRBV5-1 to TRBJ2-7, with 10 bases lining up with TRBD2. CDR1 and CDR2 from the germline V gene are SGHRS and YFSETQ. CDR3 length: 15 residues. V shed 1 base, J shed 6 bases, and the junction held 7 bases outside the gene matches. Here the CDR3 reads CASSLRTSGGSEQYF. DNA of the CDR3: TGCGCCAGCAGCTTGAGGACTAGCGGCGGCTCCGAGCAGTACTTC.

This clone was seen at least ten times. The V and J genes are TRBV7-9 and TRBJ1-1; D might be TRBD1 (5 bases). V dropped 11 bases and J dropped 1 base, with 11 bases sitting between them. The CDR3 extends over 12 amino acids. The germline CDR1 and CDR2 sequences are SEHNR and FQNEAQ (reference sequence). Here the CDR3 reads CAGQLRNTEAFF. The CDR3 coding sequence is TGTGCCGGACAACTCAGGAACACTGAAGCTTTCTTT.

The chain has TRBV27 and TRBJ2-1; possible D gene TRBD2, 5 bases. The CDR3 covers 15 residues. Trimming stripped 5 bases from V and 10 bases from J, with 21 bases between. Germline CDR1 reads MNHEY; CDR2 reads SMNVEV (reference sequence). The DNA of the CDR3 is TGTGCCAGCAGTAGTAGGCCTAGCTTTTCTTTCGAGCAGTTCTTC. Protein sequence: CASSSRPSFSFEQFF.

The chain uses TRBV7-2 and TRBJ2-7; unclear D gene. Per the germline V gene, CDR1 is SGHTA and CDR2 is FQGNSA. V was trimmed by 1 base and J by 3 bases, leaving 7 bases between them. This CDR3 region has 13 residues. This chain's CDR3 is CASSLGGLYEQYF. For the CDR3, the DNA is TGTGCCAGCAGCTTAGGCGGCCTCTACGAGCAGTACTTC.

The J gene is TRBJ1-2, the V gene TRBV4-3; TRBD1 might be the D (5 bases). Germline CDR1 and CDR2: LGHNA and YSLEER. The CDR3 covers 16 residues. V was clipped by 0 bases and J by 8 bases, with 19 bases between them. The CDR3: CASSQDTHGGSSGYTF. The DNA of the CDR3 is TGCGCCAGCAGCCAAGACACCCACGGGGGGTCGTCGGGCTACACCTTC.

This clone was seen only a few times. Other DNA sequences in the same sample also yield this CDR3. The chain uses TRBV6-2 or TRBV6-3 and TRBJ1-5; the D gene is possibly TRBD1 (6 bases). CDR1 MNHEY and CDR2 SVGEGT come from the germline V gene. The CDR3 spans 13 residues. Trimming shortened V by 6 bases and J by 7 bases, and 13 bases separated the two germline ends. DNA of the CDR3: TGTGCCAGCAGCAGGGGAGGAGGCCAGCCCCAGCATTTT. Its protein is CASSRGGGQPQHF.

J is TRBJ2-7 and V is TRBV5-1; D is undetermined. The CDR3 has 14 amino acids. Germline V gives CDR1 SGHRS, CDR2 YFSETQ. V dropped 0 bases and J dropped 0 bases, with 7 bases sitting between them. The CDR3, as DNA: TGCGCCAGCAGCTTGGTGGCAAACTCCTACGAGCAGTACTTC. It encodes CASSLVANSYEQYF.

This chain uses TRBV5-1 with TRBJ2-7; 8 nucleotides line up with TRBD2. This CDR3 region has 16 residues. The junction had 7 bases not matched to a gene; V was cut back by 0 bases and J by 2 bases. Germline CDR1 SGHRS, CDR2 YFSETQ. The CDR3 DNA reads TGCGCCAGCAGCTTGGATCCAGCGGGGGTGGCCTACGAGCAGTACTTC. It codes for CASSLDPAGVAYEQYF.

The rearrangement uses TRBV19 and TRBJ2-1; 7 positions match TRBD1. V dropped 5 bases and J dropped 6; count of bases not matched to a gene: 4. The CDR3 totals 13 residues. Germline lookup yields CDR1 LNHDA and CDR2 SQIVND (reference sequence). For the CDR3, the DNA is TGTGCCAGTAGTCCGGGACAGCTCAATGAGCAGTTCTTC. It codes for CASSPGQLNEQFF.

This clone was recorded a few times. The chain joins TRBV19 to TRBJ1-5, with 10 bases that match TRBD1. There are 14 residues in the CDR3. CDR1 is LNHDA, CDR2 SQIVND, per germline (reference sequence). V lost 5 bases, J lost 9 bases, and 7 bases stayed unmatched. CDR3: CASSAGTGDGPQHF. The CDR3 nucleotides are TGTGCCAGTAGTGCCGGGACAGGGGATGGGCCCCAGCATTTT.

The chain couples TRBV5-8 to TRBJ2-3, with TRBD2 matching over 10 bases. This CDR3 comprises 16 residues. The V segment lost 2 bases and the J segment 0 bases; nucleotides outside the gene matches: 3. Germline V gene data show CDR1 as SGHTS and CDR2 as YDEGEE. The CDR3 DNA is TGTGCCAGCAGCTTCCCGGGACTAGCGAGCACAGATACGCAGTATTTT. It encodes CASSFPGLASTDTQYF. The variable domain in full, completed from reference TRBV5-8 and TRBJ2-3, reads EAGVTQSPTHLIKTRGQQATLRCSPISGHTSVYWYQQALGLGLQFLLWYDEGEERNRGNFPPRFSGRQFPNYSSELNVNALELEDSALYLCASSFPGLASTDTQYFGPGTRLTVL.

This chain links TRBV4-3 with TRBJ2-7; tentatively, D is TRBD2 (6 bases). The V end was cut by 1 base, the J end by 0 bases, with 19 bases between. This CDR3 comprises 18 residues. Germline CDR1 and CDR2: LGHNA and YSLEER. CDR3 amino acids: CASSQALFGGAASYEQYF. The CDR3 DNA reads TGCGCCAGCAGCCAAGCCCTGTTCGGGGGAGCGGCCTCCTACGAGCAGTACTTC.

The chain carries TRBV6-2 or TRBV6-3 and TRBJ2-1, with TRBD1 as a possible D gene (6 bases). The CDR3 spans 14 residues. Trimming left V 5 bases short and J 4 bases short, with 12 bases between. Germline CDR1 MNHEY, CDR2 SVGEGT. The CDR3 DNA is TGTGCCAGCAGTCCCTGGACAGAGTACAATGAGCAGTTCTTC. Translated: CASSPWTEYNEQFF.

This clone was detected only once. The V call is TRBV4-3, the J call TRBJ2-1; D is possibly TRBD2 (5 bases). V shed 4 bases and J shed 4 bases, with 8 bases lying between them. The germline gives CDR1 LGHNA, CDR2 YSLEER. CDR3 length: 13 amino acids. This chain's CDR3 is CASSLGAYNEQFF. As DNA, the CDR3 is TGCGCCAGCAGCCTGGGAGCGTACAATGAGCAGTTCTTC.

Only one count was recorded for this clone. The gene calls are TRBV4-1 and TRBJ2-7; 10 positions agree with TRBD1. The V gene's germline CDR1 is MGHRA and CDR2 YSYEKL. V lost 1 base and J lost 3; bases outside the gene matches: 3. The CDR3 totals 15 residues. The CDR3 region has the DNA TGCGCCAGCAGCCAAGTCGGGACAGGGGTCTACGAGCAGTACTTC. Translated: CASSQVGTGVYEQYF.

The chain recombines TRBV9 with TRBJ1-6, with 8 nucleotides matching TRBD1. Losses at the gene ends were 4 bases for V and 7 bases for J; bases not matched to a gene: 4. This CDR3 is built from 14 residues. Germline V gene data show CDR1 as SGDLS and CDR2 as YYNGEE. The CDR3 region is CASSLRQGNSPLHF. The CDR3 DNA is TGTGCCAGCAGCTTAAGACAGGGGAATTCACCCCTCCACTTT.

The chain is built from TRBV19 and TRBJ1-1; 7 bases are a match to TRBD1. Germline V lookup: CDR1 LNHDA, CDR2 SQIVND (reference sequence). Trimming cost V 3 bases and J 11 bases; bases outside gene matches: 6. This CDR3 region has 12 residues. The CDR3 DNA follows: TGTGCCAGTAGTATCAGCGCGGGACAGGCTTTCTTT. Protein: CASSISAGQAFF.

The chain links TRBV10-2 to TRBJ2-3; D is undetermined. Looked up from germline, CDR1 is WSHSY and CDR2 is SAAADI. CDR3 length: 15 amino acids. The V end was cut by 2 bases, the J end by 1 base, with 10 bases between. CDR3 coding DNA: TGCGCCAGCAGTGAGGGGCAGGTGCGCACAGATACGCAGTATTTT. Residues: CASSEGQVRTDTQYF.

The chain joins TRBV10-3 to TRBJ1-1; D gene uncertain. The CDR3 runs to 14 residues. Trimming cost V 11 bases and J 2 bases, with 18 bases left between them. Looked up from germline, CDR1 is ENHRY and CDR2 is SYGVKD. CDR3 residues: CAGSGVVRNTEAFF. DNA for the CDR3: TGTGCCGGCAGTGGGGTGGTTCGTAACACTGAAGCTTTCTTT.